These 9 T cell receptor beta chains came from one sample sequenced in a study of OX40 agonist ivuxolimab in advanced cancers. TCRdb keeps only in-frame clones here, not all; method: immunoSEQ multiplex PCR. The sample has around 40,000 clones; 88% are singletons. Here the sequenced sample was CD4+ or CD8+ T cells sorted from blood, taken in a trial of the OX40 agonist ivuxolimab. The receptors come from an adult with an advanced solid tumor such as melanoma, head and neck, liver or kidney cancer.

The chain combines TRBV19 with TRBJ2-5; tentatively, D is TRBD2 (5 bases). CDR3 length: 16 amino acids. V gave up 1 base and J gave up 4 bases, with 16 bases separating them. Germline V gives CDR1 LNHDA, CDR2 SQIVND (reference sequence). The CDR3 here is CASSIGETRDGETQYF. CDR3 DNA: TGTGCCAGTAGTATAGGGGAGACCCGAGATGGAGAGACCCAGTACTTC.

This chain uses TRBV15 with TRBJ1-3, with D perhaps matching TRBD1 (6 bases). Looked up from germline, CDR1 is LNHNV and CDR2 is YYDKDF (reference sequence). This CDR3 has 14 residues. Trimming pared 5 bases from V and 2 bases from J, leaving 10 bases between. The CDR3 spells CATSRRDTGNTIYF. The CDR3 DNA reads TGTGCCACCAGCCGGAGGGACACTGGAAACACCATATATTTT.

The chain combines TRBV4-1 with TRBJ2-2; D perhaps matches TRBD1 (7 bases). Trimming left V 6 bases short and J 1 base short, with 15 bases between. Germline assignment: CDR1 MGHRA and CDR2 YSYEKL. CDR3 size: 16 residues. The CDR3 DNA reads as TGCGCCAGCAGTTACCAGGGGGGACAGAACACCGGGGAGCTGTTTTTT. This gives the protein CASSYQGGQNTGELFF.

CDR3: CASSQTGTEDGELFF. CDR3 in DNA: TGCGCCAGCAGTCAGACCGGGACAGAGGACGGGGAGCTGTTTTTT. The chain has TRBV4-1 and TRBJ2-2; the match to TRBD1 covers 7 bases. The germline CDR1 and CDR2 sequences are MGHRA and YSYEKL. The ends lost 6 bases at V and 7 bases at J; junction bases unmatched: 11. There are 15 residues in the CDR3.

The chain uses TRBV2 and TRBJ1-1; D is ambiguous. Germline V gene lookup returns CDR1 SNHLY and CDR2 FYNNEI. V was trimmed by 4 bases and J by 1 base, leaving 10 bases between them. This CDR3 spans 14 amino acids. The CDR3 protein is CASSGEVRNTEAFF. The CDR3, as DNA: TGTGCCAGCAGTGGAGAGGTGCGGAACACTGAAGCTTTCTTT.

J is TRBJ1-1 and V is TRBV5-1; 8 bases are shared with TRBD1. The ends lost 4 bases at V and 0 bases at J; junction bases unmatched: 8. The germline V gene encodes CDR1 SGHRS and CDR2 YFSETQ. CDR3 size: 16 residues. The DNA for the CDR3 is TGCGCCAGCAGCGCCAACAGGGGGGCCATGAACACTGAAGCTTTCTTT. Its protein is CASSANRGAMNTEAFF. The full variable domain, completed using reference TRBV5-1 and TRBJ1-1, is KAGVTQTPRYLIKTRGQQVTLSCSPISGHRSVSWYQQTPGQGLQFLFEYFSETQRNKGNFPGRFSGRQFSNSRSEMNVSTLELGDSALYLCASSANRGAMNTEAFFGQGTRLTVV.

The chain joins TRBV27 to TRBJ2-3, with unresolved D. V dropped 2 bases and J dropped 4 bases, with 16 bases sitting between them. From germline, CDR1 is MNHEY and CDR2 SMNVEV (reference sequence). The CDR3 consists of 16 residues. The CDR3 reads CASSLNPFRSADTQYF. CDR3 nucleotides: TGTGCCAGCAGTTTAAACCCGTTTCGAAGCGCAGATACGCAGTATTTT.

The V and J genes are TRBV4-3 and TRBJ2-1, with TRBD2 as a possible D gene (6 bases). Trimming cost V 0 bases and J 4 bases, with 10 bases left between them. The germline CDR1 and CDR2 sequences are LGHNA and YSLEER. The CDR3 consists of 15 residues. CDR3 loop: CASSQEGLPYNEQFF. The DNA of the CDR3 is TGCGCCAGCAGCCAAGAGGGACTCCCTTACAATGAGCAGTTCTTC.

This chain links TRBV7-9 with TRBJ2-7; TRBD2 is a possible D gene (7 bases). CDR1 SEHNR and CDR2 FQNEAQ come from the germline V gene (reference sequence). The CDR3 spans 15 residues. Trimming cost V 2 bases and J 5 bases, with 16 bases left between them. CDR3 sequence (DNA): TGTGCCAGCAGCTTACCCGGGGGGCGAAAGGACGAGCAGTACTTC. Its translation: CASSLPGGRKDEQYF.